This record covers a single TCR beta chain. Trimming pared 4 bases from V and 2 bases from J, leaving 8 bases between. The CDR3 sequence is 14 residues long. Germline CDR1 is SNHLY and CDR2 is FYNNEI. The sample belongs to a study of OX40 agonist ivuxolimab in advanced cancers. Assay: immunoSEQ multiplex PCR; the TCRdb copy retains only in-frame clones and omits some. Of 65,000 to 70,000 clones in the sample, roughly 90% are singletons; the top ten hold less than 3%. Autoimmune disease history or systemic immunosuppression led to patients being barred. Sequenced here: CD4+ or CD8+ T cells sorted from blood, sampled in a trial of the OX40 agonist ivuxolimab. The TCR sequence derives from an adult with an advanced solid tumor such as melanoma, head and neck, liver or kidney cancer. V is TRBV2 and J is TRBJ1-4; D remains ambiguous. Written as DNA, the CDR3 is TGTGCCAGCAGTGGTCACAGCACTAATGAAAAACTGTTTTTT. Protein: CASSGHSTNEKLFF.